One sample yielded the 17 T cell receptor beta chains listed below, sequenced in a study of blood T cell repertoires in COVID-19. Profiled with immunoSEQ multiplex PCR; TCRdb holds only in-frame clones, not every one. Of hundreds of thousands of clones in the sample, approximately 88% were seen once. The sample was peripheral blood. All receptors come from a man aged 40-49 years with acute or convalescent COVID-19.

The rearrangement links TRBV11-2 to TRBJ1-6; D unclear. The germline V gene encodes CDR1 SGHAT and CDR2 FQNNGV. This CDR3 contains 17 residues. Trimming shortened V by 4 bases and J by 3 bases, and 16 bases separated the two germline ends. The CDR3 bases are TGTGCCAGCAGCTATACGGGAGGTGGGAACTATAATTCACCCCTCCACTTT. The encoded protein is CASSYTGGGNYNSPLHF. Variable domain in full (rest from reference TRBV11-2 and TRBJ1-6): EAGVAQSPRYKIIEKRQSVAFWCNPISGHATLYWYQQILGQGPKLLIQFQNNGVVDDSQLPKDRFSAERLKGVDSTLKIQPAKLEDSAVYLCASSYTGGGNYNSPLHFGNGTRLTVT.

The chain couples TRBV3-1 (or the pseudogene TRBV3-2) to TRBJ2-1, with a tentative D call TRBD2 (6 bases). Germline V lookup: CDR1 LGHDT, CDR2 YNNKEL (reference sequence). The CDR3 consists of 17 residues. V was pared by 3 bases and J by 0 bases, with 15 bases between. This chain's CDR3 is CASSQALASSSYNEQFF. DNA of the CDR3: TGTGCCAGCAGCCAGGCCCTAGCGTCTTCCTCCTACAATGAGCAGTTCTTC.

The rearrangement uses TRBV9 and TRBJ2-7; 10 nucleotides align to TRBD1. The V gene end was trimmed by 0 bases and the J gene end by 4 bases; junction bases not matched to a gene: 4. Per germline, CDR1 SGDLS and CDR2 YYNGEE. The CDR3 loop spans 15 amino acids. The CDR3 DNA sequence: TGTGCCAGCAGCGTAGAACCGGGACAGGGGTACGAGCAGTACTTC. This gives the protein CASSVEPGQGYEQYF.

The gene calls are TRBV25-1 and TRBJ2-1, with D tentatively TRBD1 (5 bases). Trimming removed 8 bases at V and 8 bases at J, with 19 bases between. This CDR3 contains 14 residues. Per germline, CDR1 MGHDK and CDR2 SYGVNS. This CDR3 is CASGRTIPGDEQFF. The CDR3, as DNA: TGTGCCAGCGGACGGACAATCCCCGGCGATGAGCAGTTCTTC.

The V and J genes are TRBV10-3 and TRBJ2-7, with 8 bases identical to TRBD1. Germline CDR1 reads ENHRY; CDR2 reads SYGVKD. The CDR3 is 13 amino acids. J lost 3 bases, V lost 9 bases, and 7 bases had no gene match. In DNA form, the CDR3 reads TGTGCCATTGGGACAGGAGAGGGCTACGAGCAGTACTTC. Translated: CAIGTGEGYEQYF.

The chain recombines TRBV27 with TRBJ1-2; perhaps TRBD1 as D (6 bases). CDR1 is MNHEY, CDR2 SMNVEV, per germline (reference sequence). V was pared by 5 bases and J by 4 bases, with 14 bases between. The length of the CDR3 is 14 residues. The CDR3 bases are TGTGCCAGCAGTATCCGGGACATGACCTATGGCTACACCTTC. This codes for CASSIRDMTYGYTF.

The CDR3 DNA sequence: TGTGCCTGGCTCCGGGAGGCCTACAATGAGCAGTTCTTC. It translates to CAWLREAYNEQFF. V is TRBV30 and J is TRBJ2-1; 7 bases match TRBD2. The CDR3 is 13 amino acids. The V and J ends lost 5 bases and 2 bases, in that order; junction bases with no gene match: 3. Germline loops: CDR1 GTSNPN, CDR2 SVGIG (reference sequence).

This chain links TRBV15 with TRBJ2-1; the match to TRBD2 covers 14 bases. Per the germline V gene, CDR1 is LNHNV and CDR2 is YYDKDF (reference sequence). This CDR3 is 17 amino acids long. Trimming took 3 bases from V and 10 from J; bases not matched to a gene: 11. CDR3 amino acids: CATSSQGTSGRKGEQFF. Written as DNA, the CDR3 is TGTGCCACCAGCAGTCAAGGGACTAGCGGGAGAAAAGGCGAGCAGTTCTTC.

The chain couples TRBV6-1 to TRBJ2-5; D might be TRBD1 (5 bases). Trimming removed 2 bases at V and 2 bases at J, with 12 bases between. Germline V CDR1 and CDR2: MNHNS, SASEGT. The length of the CDR3 is 15 residues. The chain's CDR3 is CASSESRQTQETQYF. DNA of the CDR3: TGTGCCAGCAGTGAAAGTAGACAGACTCAAGAGACCCAGTACTTC.

This rearrangement joins TRBV4-3 to TRBJ2-3, with D perhaps TRBD1 (6 bases). The CDR3 runs 15 residues. The V gene's germline CDR1 is LGHNA and CDR2 YSLEER. The ends were cut back, 0 bases at V and 3 bases at J, with 10 bases in the middle. Here the CDR3 reads CASSQDSGVTDTQYF. The CDR3 DNA follows: TGCGCCAGCAGCCAAGACTCAGGGGTAACAGATACGCAGTATTTT.

The chain combines TRBV4-1 with TRBJ2-7; a weak D match, TRBD1 (5 bases). This CDR3 contains 13 residues. Germline lookup yields CDR1 MGHRA and CDR2 YSYEKL. The germline V and J ends were trimmed by 1 base and 6 bases, with 10 bases remaining between them. The CDR3, as DNA: TGCGCCAGCAGCCAAGGGGGCCGAGGCGAGCAGTACTTC. Residues: CASSQGGRGEQYF.

The genes are TRBV27 and TRBJ2-3, with a weak D call TRBD2 (8 bases). Between the trimmed V and J ends, which lost 6 bases and 0 bases, there was a span of 22 bases. Germline V gene lookup returns CDR1 MNHEY and CDR2 SMNVEV (reference sequence). This CDR3 contains 18 residues. The CDR3 DNA reads as TGTGCCAGCAGGTCGAGGGGGCGGGGGGACCCTAGCACAGATACGCAGTATTTT. Translating it yields CASRSRGRGDPSTDTQYF.

The rearrangement links TRBV7-9 to TRBJ2-3; 8 nucleotides line up with TRBD1. The CDR3 loop spans 16 amino acids. Germline CDR1 reads SEHNR; CDR2 reads FQNEAQ (reference sequence). Trimming removed 1 base from V and 4 bases from J; junction bases left unmatched: 7. Here the CDR3 DNA reads TGTGCCAGCAGCTTAGGAGGCGGACAGGGAGCAGATACGCAGTATTTT. Its protein is CASSLGGGQGADTQYF.

The genes are TRBV29-1 and TRBJ2-1; TRBD2 matches at 9 bases. Trimming cost V 7 bases and J 7 bases; bases outside gene matches: 14. Germline-derived CDR1 and CDR2 are SQVTM and ANQGSEA. The CDR3 totals 15 residues. The CDR3 protein is CSAIRTSASGNEQFF. CDR3 nucleotide sequence: TGCAGCGCAATACGGACTAGCGCATCAGGGAATGAGCAGTTCTTC.

This clone came up a few times. The chain combines TRBV5-1 with TRBJ2-1; the D is unclear. Germline CDR1 SGHRS, CDR2 YFSETQ. CDR3 size: 13 residues. The V end was cut by 0 bases, the J end by 4 bases, with 5 bases between. CDR3 amino acids: CASSLDSYNEQFF. The CDR3 DNA sequence: TGCGCCAGCAGCTTGGACAGTTACAATGAGCAGTTCTTC.

J is TRBJ2-7 and V is TRBV12-5, with 8 bases that match TRBD2. The CDR3 is 11 residues long. The germline V gene has CDR1 LGHNT and CDR2 FRNRAP. V shed 6 bases, J shed 13 bases, and the junction held 8 bases outside the gene matches. In nucleotides, the CDR3 is TGTGCTAGTGGAGAGCGGGAGTTCGGATACTTC. Amino acid sequence: CASGEREFGYF.

The V gene is TRBV12-5, the J gene TRBJ2-1; tentatively, D is TRBD2 (5 bases). This CDR3 has 13 residues. With 2 bases removed from V and 6 bases from J, the gap between germline ends came to 8 bases. In germline, CDR1 is LGHNT, CDR2 FRNRAP. The CDR3 loop reads CASGLTRGNEQFF. CDR3 coding DNA: TGTGCTAGTGGTTTGACTAGAGGCAATGAGCAGTTCTTC.